The 30 T cell receptor beta chains listed next were all sequenced from one sample in a study of T cell changes during pregnancy in multiple sclerosis. Libraries were prepared by immunoSEQ multiplex PCR; TCRdb keeps only in-frame clonotypes and omits some of them. The sample carries about 63,000 clones, approximately 93% recorded once. The specimen was CD8+ T cells from peripheral blood mononuclear cells, collected in the second trimester of pregnancy. These receptors were collected from a female donor with multiple sclerosis, enrolled in a pregnancy study.

This CDR3 reads CAWNSGISYEQYF. CDR3 in DNA: TGTGCCTGGAATAGCGGGATCTCCTACGAGCAGTACTTC. The rearrangement uses TRBV30 and TRBJ2-7, with 8 bases matching TRBD2. Germline lookup yields CDR1 GTSNPN and CDR2 SVGIG (reference sequence). The trim removed 4 bases at V and 0 bases at J, leaving 2 bases unmatched. This CDR3 is 13 amino acids long.

This clone was observed a handful of times. The CDR3 is CASSPRDRPYEQYF. CDR3 bases: TGTGCCAGCAGCCCCCGGGACAGGCCCTACGAGCAGTACTTC. The J gene is TRBJ2-7, the V gene TRBV5-4; TRBD1 matches at 8 bases. The length of the CDR3 is 14 residues. The germline CDR1 and CDR2 sequences are SGHNT and YYREEE (reference sequence). After removal of 4 bases from V and 2 bases from J, the junction contained 5 bases not matched to a gene.

The gene calls are TRBV9 and TRBJ2-3; 12 bases agree with TRBD2. CDR3 length: 16 residues. Losses at the gene ends were 3 bases for V and 6 bases for J; bases not matched to a gene: 8. Germline values: CDR1 SGDLS, CDR2 YYNGEE. The CDR3 here is CASSATSGSGMDTQYF. For the CDR3, the DNA is TGTGCCAGCAGCGCGACTAGCGGGAGTGGTATGGATACGCAGTATTTT.

This chain joins TRBV28 and TRBJ1-4; unclear D gene. The V gene lost 6 bases and the J gene lost 0 bases, with 11 bases spanning the gap. The CDR3 loop spans 15 amino acids. The germline CDR1 and CDR2 sequences are MDHEN and SYDVKM. DNA of the CDR3: TGTGCCAGCAGACCTAGGCTTGCAACTAATGAAAAACTGTTTTTT. It yields the protein CASRPRLATNEKLFF.

The chain combines TRBV4-3 with TRBJ2-7; the match to TRBD1 covers 9 bases. This CDR3 spans 15 amino acids. Germline CDR1 and CDR2: LGHNA and YSLEER. Trimming cost V 1 base and J 4 bases; bases outside gene matches: 5. CDR3 coding DNA: TGCGCCAGCAGCCAAGGCAGGACAGGGGTATACGAGCAGTACTTC. Translating it yields CASSQGRTGVYEQYF.

The rearrangement joins TRBV30 to TRBJ1-1; D ambiguous. The CDR3 is 11 amino acids. Germline CDR1 GTSNPN, CDR2 SVGIG (reference sequence). The germline V and J ends were trimmed by 7 bases and 7 bases, with 13 bases remaining between them. CDR3 DNA sequence: TGTGCCTATTACAGCGGTTTTGAAGCTTTCTTT. It encodes CAYYSGFEAFF.

V is TRBV9 and J is TRBJ1-6; TRBD1 matches 7 bases. V lost 2 bases and J lost 6; bases outside the gene matches: 5. Per the germline V gene, CDR1 is SGDLS and CDR2 is YYNGEE. The CDR3 is made up of 15 amino acids. In DNA, the CDR3 is TGTGCCAGCAGCGTTGGGGACAGCCTTAATTCACCCCTCCACTTT. Translating it yields CASSVGDSLNSPLHF. Based on the CDR3 plus reference TRBV9 and TRBJ1-6, the full variable domain is DSGVTQTPKHLITATGQRVTLRCSPRSGDLSVYWYQQSLDQGLQFLIQYYNGEERAKGNILERFSAQQFPDLHSELNLSSLELGDSALYFCASSVGDSLNSPLHFGNGTRLTVT.

The chain uses TRBV27 and TRBJ2-1; no clear D. Trimming took 6 bases from V and 4 from J, leaving 10 bases between them. This CDR3 region has 13 residues. Germline-derived CDR1 and CDR2 are MNHEY and SMNVEV (reference sequence). In DNA form, the CDR3 reads TGTGCCAGCAGCTCGTTCGGGTACAATGAGCAGTTCTTC. Amino acids: CASSSFGYNEQFF.

The V gene is TRBV7-6, the J gene TRBJ1-1; no clear D. V was trimmed by 5 bases and J by 1 base, leaving 14 bases between them. Looked up from germline, CDR1 is SGHVS and CDR2 is FNYEAQ. There are 15 residues in the CDR3. The DNA for the CDR3 is TGTGCCAGCAGCCCCCCCGGGAGCTCGAACACTGAAGCTTTCTTT. It specifies CASSPPGSSNTEAFF.

The chain recombines TRBV5-1 with TRBJ2-2; maybe TRBD1 (6 bases). CDR3 length equals 15 residues. Germline V lookup: CDR1 SGHRS, CDR2 YFSETQ. V was pared by 4 bases and J by 9 bases, with 19 bases between. CDR3 region: CASSGRDNLFRELFF. As DNA, the CDR3 is TGCGCCAGCAGCGGCCGGGACAACCTTTTCCGGGAGCTGTTTTTT.

This clone has only a few counts. The chain couples TRBV19 to TRBJ1-1; 8 bases are shared with TRBD1. The germline gives CDR1 LNHDA, CDR2 SQIVND (reference sequence). The CDR3 has 13 amino acids. V shed 6 bases and J 4 bases; nucleotides not matched to a gene: 4. CDR3 DNA sequence: TGTGCCAGTAGCCAGGGGGCGGGCACTGAAGCTTTCTTT. Amino acid sequence: CASSQGAGTEAFF.

The rearrangement uses TRBV9 and TRBJ2-7; D possibly corresponds to TRBD2 (6 bases). CDR3 length equals 14 residues. Deletions cut 6 bases from V and 3 bases from J, with 16 bases between. Germline CDR1 and CDR2: SGDLS and YYNGEE. CDR3 sequence (DNA): TGTGCCAGCACCGCGCGGGGAGACAGCTACGAGCAGTACTTC. As protein: CASTARGDSYEQYF. Supplemented by reference TRBV9 and TRBJ2-7, the full variable domain reads DSGVTQTPKHLITATGQRVTLRCSPRSGDLSVYWYQQSLDQGLQFLIQYYNGEERAKGNILERFSAQQFPDLHSELNLSSLELGDSALYFCASTARGDSYEQYFGPGTRLTVT.

This sequence joins TRBV4-1 and TRBJ2-1, with TRBD2 matching over 9 bases. The V gene end was trimmed by 4 bases and the J gene end by 5 bases; junction bases not matched to a gene: 9. Per germline, CDR1 MGHRA and CDR2 YSYEKL. This CDR3 has 16 amino acids. This chain's CDR3 is CASSLRLAGLDNEQFF. CDR3 bases: TGCGCCAGCAGCCTTCGGCTAGCGGGATTAGACAATGAGCAGTTCTTC.

The CDR3 region is CASSAPGTGVTGELFF. CDR3 DNA: TGTGCCAGCAGCGCACCCGGGACAGGGGTGACCGGGGAGCTGTTTTTT. The chain joins TRBV9 to TRBJ2-2; 10 bases are a match to TRBD1. The J segment lost 5 bases and the V segment lost 3 bases, leaving 7 bases of the junction unmatched. This CDR3 region has 16 residues. Germline V CDR1 and CDR2: SGDLS, YYNGEE. The full variable domain, in which reference TRBV9 and TRBJ2-2 provide the parts outside the CDR3, is DSGVTQTPKHLITATGQRVTLRCSPRSGDLSVYWYQQSLDQGLQFLIQYYNGEERAKGNILERFSAQQFPDLHSELNLSSLELGDSALYFCASSAPGTGVTGELFFGEGSRLTVL.

The rearrangement links TRBV6-1 to TRBJ2-7, with 9 positions matching TRBD1. The V gene end was trimmed by 10 bases and the J gene end by 4 bases; junction bases not matched to a gene: 5. CDR1 MNHNS and CDR2 SASEGT come from the germline V gene. There are 12 residues in the CDR3. As DNA, the CDR3 is TGTGCCACCGGGGACAGGGTATACGAGCAGTACTTC. Its translation is CATGDRVYEQYF.

The chain has TRBV25-1 and TRBJ1-2; no clear D. CDR1 is MGHDK and CDR2 is SYGVNS in the germline V gene. Deletions cut 10 bases from V and 3 bases from J, with 9 bases between. The CDR3 has 11 residues. This CDR3 reads CATLQDYGYTF. The CDR3 nucleotides read TGTGCCACCTTGCAGGACTATGGCTACACCTTC.

This chain connects TRBV4-3 to TRBJ1-2, with 11 bases that match TRBD1. This CDR3 contains 17 residues. CDR1 and CDR2 from the germline V gene are LGHNA and YSLEER. Trimming removed 1 base from V and 6 bases from J; junction bases left unmatched: 10. The CDR3 spells CASSQGTGGAGDNGYTF. In DNA, the CDR3 is TGCGCCAGCAGCCAAGGGACAGGGGGCGCTGGGGACAATGGCTACACCTTC.

This chain connects TRBV21-1 to TRBJ2-7; the tabulated D call, TRBD1, remains unverified against the DNA. TRBV21-1 is shown as a pseudogene. This CDR3 is 14 amino acids long. The CDR3 region has the DNA TGTGCCAGCAGCAAAGTACAGGGGGGTTACGAGCAGTACTTC. Translated: CASSKVQGGYEQYF.

The V and J genes are TRBV6-5 and TRBJ2-3, with 9 bases fitting TRBD1. V lost 4 bases and J lost 4; bases outside the gene matches: 3. The germline gives CDR1 MNHEY, CDR2 SVGAGI. This CDR3 has 14 amino acids. CDR3: CASSFDRGADTQYF. The CDR3 nucleotides read TGTGCCAGCAGTTTCGACAGGGGGGCAGATACGCAGTATTTT.

This CDR3 is CASSGSGELYF. The CDR3 bases are TGTGCCAGTTCCGGGAGCGGAGAGCTATACTTC. V is TRBV19 and J is TRBJ2-7; the D gene is possibly TRBD2 (6 bases). Trimming removed 8 bases from V and 13 bases from J, with 18 bases in between. The CDR3 spans 11 residues. CDR1 is LNHDA, CDR2 SQIVND, per germline (reference sequence).

This clone has just one count. This chain joins TRBV19 and TRBJ2-1; the match to TRBD1 covers 7 bases. This CDR3 has 15 amino acids. Germline CDR1 and CDR2: LNHDA and SQIVND (reference sequence). V lost 3 bases to trimming and J lost 4 bases; unmatched junction nucleotides: 6. The CDR3 loop is CASSMTGTVYNEQFF. CDR3 bases: TGTGCCAGTAGTATGACCGGGACAGTGTACAATGAGCAGTTCTTC.

The chain joins TRBV5-1 to TRBJ1-2; TRBD1 matches at 8 bases. V dropped 4 bases and J dropped 8; count of bases not matched to a gene: 10. Germline CDR1 is SGHRS and CDR2 is YFSETQ. The CDR3 totals 14 residues. The CDR3 nucleotides are TGCGCCAGCAGCGGGACAGGCGCCCGGGGAGGCTACACCTTC. This gives the protein CASSGTGARGGYTF.

The count of this clone is one. This chain connects TRBV28 to TRBJ1-2; TRBD1 aligns across 10 bases. The V gene end was trimmed by 2 bases and the J gene end by 4 bases; junction bases not matched to a gene: 7. Germline values: CDR1 MDHEN, CDR2 SYDVKM. The CDR3 sequence is 16 residues long. The CDR3 spells CASSLRGDRGPYGYTF. CDR3 DNA: TGTGCCAGCAGTTTAAGGGGAGACAGGGGGCCCTATGGCTACACCTTC.

The chain combines TRBV4-1 with TRBJ2-3, with TRBD2 matching over 12 bases. CDR1 MGHRA and CDR2 YSYEKL come from the germline V gene. This CDR3 contains 16 residues. V shed 4 bases and J 6 bases; nucleotides not matched to a gene: 8. The CDR3 here is CASSRTTSGRSDTQYF. In DNA form, the CDR3 reads TGCGCCAGCAGCCGCACGACTAGCGGGAGATCGGATACGCAGTATTTT.

The count of this clone is one. The chain employs TRBV2 and TRBJ1-2, with 9 bases identical to TRBD1. The junction had 17 bases not matched to a gene; V was cut back by 8 bases and J by 7 bases. Germline values: CDR1 SNHLY, CDR2 FYNNEI. The CDR3 sequence is 16 residues long. The CDR3: CASPLSKTGGYAGYTF. CDR3 coding DNA: TGTGCCAGCCCCCTTTCTAAGACAGGGGGTTATGCTGGCTACACCTTC.

This chain uses TRBV4-1 with TRBJ2-2; D might be TRBD2 (6 bases). Trimming left V 0 bases short and J 7 bases short, with 24 bases between. The CDR3 covers 19 residues. Germline-derived CDR1 and CDR2 are MGHRA and YSYEKL. For the CDR3, the DNA is TGCGCCAGCAGCCAAGAAGAAGCCCCCGGGAGATATGGGAACGGGGAGCTGTTTTTT. Translated, it gives CASSQEEAPGRYGNGELFF.

The V call is TRBV7-6, the J call TRBJ2-3; TRBD2 matches 7 bases. The CDR3 has 17 residues. Unmatched junction bases numbered 12, after V lost 0 bases and J lost 6 bases. CDR1 and CDR2 (germline): SGHVS, FNYEAQ. The CDR3 protein is CASSLALASGLTDTQYF. Written as DNA, the CDR3 is TGTGCCAGCAGCTTAGCTTTGGCTAGCGGTCTCACGGATACGCAGTATTTT.

This chain links TRBV7-9 with TRBJ2-5; 8 bases are a match to TRBD2. The CDR3 spans 15 residues. Germline V gene data show CDR1 as SEHNR and CDR2 as FQNEAQ (reference sequence). V gave up 3 bases and J gave up 5 bases; unmatched junction bases: 8. CDR3 nucleotide sequence: TGTGCCAGCAGCTTGACGCGGGAGGTCGGTGAGACCCAGTACTTC. Residues: CASSLTREVGETQYF.

The rearrangement joins TRBV13 to TRBJ2-5; no reliable D call. V was shortened by 0 bases and J by 3 bases, with 5 bases between the two germline ends. CDR1 is PRHDT and CDR2 is FYEKMQ in the germline V gene (reference sequence). The CDR3 covers 13 residues. In DNA, the CDR3 is TGTGCCAGCAGCTTAGGCAGAAAAGAGACCCAGTACTTC. This sequence encodes CASSLGRKETQYF.

The sample holds one count of this clone. The rearrangement joins TRBV9 to TRBJ2-6, with D possibly being TRBD1 (6 bases). This CDR3 comprises 15 residues. In germline, CDR1 is SGDLS, CDR2 YYNGEE. Trimming took off 2 bases at V and 7 bases at J, with 13 bases between the two ends. CDR3 in amino acids: CASSVGGGSANVLTF. CDR3 sequence (DNA): TGTGCCAGCAGCGTTGGGGGCGGGTCTGCCAACGTCCTGACTTTC.